This T cell receptor (beta chain) was documented in a study of identical twins. Study findings and constraints: Fewer insertions were carried by abundant cord blood beta clonotypes, but none was seen in memory repertoires.

Germline trimming cut 3 bases from V and 6 bases from J; bases unmatched to any gene: 5. CDR3 length equals 14 residues. CDR1 LGHNA and CDR2 YSLEER come from the germline V gene. TCRdb re-derived calls from the 5' RACE reads in MiXCR, one entry per CDR3 protein. The sample holds roughly 250,000 distinct CDR3 sequences, around 15% seen once. Remarks on this clonotype: The target antigen is unknown.

The sequenced material came from memory (CD45RO+) T cells sorted from blood. The rearrangement links TRBV4-3 to TRBJ2-1; TRBD2 matches at 7 bases. The sequence was collected from a woman younger than 35 in good health. The CDR3 DNA reads TGCGCCAGCAGCCAGCGGCGGACTAGCAATGAGCAGTTCTTC. Its protein is CASSQRRTSNEQFF.